The subject of this entry is one T cell receptor (beta chain). Its antigen is not known. Within Nashville, Tennessee resided all donors, each a Caucasian adult. These data are taken from a study of shared clonotypes between healthy human individuals. Study-wide context: Plates per donor: three CD4 naive, three CD4 memory, two CD8 naive, one CD8 memory. General study points: Naive subsets generally exceeded memory subsets in estimated richness.

Method: immunoSEQ multiplex PCR; TCRdb's copy keeps in-frame clones and lacks some. The table lists roughly 2.5 million clones, roughly 92% of them singletons. Sample: naive CD4+ T cells sorted from blood. Subset meaning: CD45RA+ positively selected. The TCR was taken from a man younger than 35 in good health.

In DNA, the CDR3 is TGCGCCAGCAGCCAAGTCGTAATGGCAGGGCGAGGGAGGCTGAACACTGAAGCTTTCTTT. It yields the protein CASSQVVMAGRGRLNTEAFF. The chain links TRBV4-1 to TRBJ1-1, with D possibly matching TRBD1 (5 bases). The V and J ends lost 1 base and 0 bases respectively, with 24 bases between them. Germline CDR1 is MGHRA and CDR2 is YSYEKL. The CDR3 is made up of 20 amino acids.